Listed here are 3 T cell receptor beta chains from one sample, sequenced in a study of shared clonotypes between healthy human individuals. TCRdb keeps only in-frame clones here, not all; method: immunoSEQ multiplex PCR. The data contain over a million clones, around three quarters of them singletons. The source material was memory CD4+ T cells from PBMCs. Noted subset: CD45RA-negative fraction. These receptor sequences come from a young man in good health. Some clones in this sample may be carry-over from other donors' samples.

The chain couples TRBV7-6 to TRBJ2-7, with 9 bases lining up with TRBD2. CDR1 is SGHVS, CDR2 FNYEAQ, per germline. The CDR3 runs 16 residues. V lost 5 bases to trimming and J lost 4 bases; unmatched junction nucleotides: 12. The CDR3 bases are TGTGCCAGCAGCCCAACCCTGCTAGCGGGGCCTTACGAGCAGTACTTC. It yields the protein CASSPTLLAGPYEQYF.

The V call is TRBV2, the J call TRBJ2-1; 10 bases are shared with TRBD1. V shed 10 bases and J 8 bases; nucleotides not matched to a gene: 5. The CDR3 loop spans 12 amino acids. CDR1 and CDR2 (germline): SNHLY, FYNNEI. The DNA for the CDR3 is TGTGCCACCCTCGGGACAGGGGATGAGCAGTTCTTC. Its protein is CATLGTGDEQFF.

The CDR3 is CASSHLAGGPNEQFF. In DNA form, the CDR3 reads TGTGCCAGCAGCCACTTAGCGGGAGGCCCCAATGAGCAGTTCTTC. V is TRBV14 and J is TRBJ2-1; 10 bases line up with TRBD2. The CDR3 is 15 residues long. Germline trimming cut 3 bases from V and 6 bases from J; bases unmatched to any gene: 5. Germline CDR1 and CDR2: SGHDN and FVKESK.